These 23 T cell receptor beta chains share one sample of origin, sequenced in a study of CXCR3-negative and CXCR3-positive naive CD8 T cells. Through 5' RACE with UMI labels, the TRB cDNA libraries were prepared. TCRdb reanalyzed the 5' RACE reads, giving one entry per CDR3 protein sequence and no DNA. The ten top clones account for roughly 1.8%, within a sample of about 41,000 distinct CDR3 sequences. Sequencing input: naive CXCR3- CD8+ T cells from blood. Subset indicated: CD45RO-CCR7+CD27+CD95- naive CD8+ T cells lacking CXCR3 (TNR3-). The receptors come from a human donor in good health. Some clones in this sample may be carry-over from other donors' samples.

The genes are TRBV12-3 or TRBV12-4 and TRBJ1-5. The CDR3 runs to 14 residues. CDR3 sequence: CASSFGLPNQPQHF.

The V and J genes are TRBV7-3 and TRBJ1-1. Germline V CDR1 and CDR2: SGHTA, FQGTGA. The CDR3 runs 13 residues. The chain's CDR3 is CASSFLDRTEAFF.

V is TRBV4-2 and J is TRBJ1-5. This CDR3 is built from 15 residues. The germline CDR1 and CDR2 sequences are LGHNA and YNFKEQ. The CDR3 loop reads CASSQEYGSNQPQHF.

This chain uses TRBV7-2 with TRBJ2-2. Germline V gene sequence: CDR1 SGHTA, CDR2 FQGNSA. The CDR3 sequence is 13 residues long. The chain's CDR3 is CASSPHHTGELFF.

The V call is TRBV27, the J call TRBJ2-7; TCRdb returns TRBD2, unconfirmable since there is no DNA. The CDR3 length is 16 residues. Germline loops: CDR1 MNHEY, CDR2 SMNVEV (reference sequence). CDR3 amino acids: CASSLAAGGFGYEQYF.

The V gene is TRBV6-2 or TRBV6-3, the J gene TRBJ2-1; TCRdb proposes TRBD2, but this gene call is untestable without DNA. The CDR3 length is 14 residues. Germline CDR1 is MNHEY and CDR2 is SVGEGT. The chain's CDR3 is CASTSPRGAYEQFF.

This chain uses TRBV4-3 with TRBJ2-7. The CDR3 has 13 residues. Germline lookup yields CDR1 LGHNA and CDR2 YSLEER. CDR3 region: CASSQGPSYEQYF.

The rearrangement joins TRBV11-2 to TRBJ1-2; TCRdb names TRBD1, which stays unverified in the absence of DNA. The CDR3 extends over 14 amino acids. Germline lookup yields CDR1 SGHAT and CDR2 FQNNGV. The CDR3 spells CASSLEPRVYGYTF.

This chain uses TRBV29-1 with TRBJ2-7; absent DNA, TCRdb's TRBD1 call cannot be checked. The CDR3 runs 15 residues. Germline V CDR1 and CDR2: SQVTM, ANQGSEA. The CDR3 spells CSASLSGPPFDEQYF.

J is TRBJ2-1 and V is TRBV7-9; the D call from TCRdb, TRBD2, cannot be confirmed without DNA. The germline V gene encodes CDR1 SEHNR and CDR2 FQNEAQ (reference sequence). The CDR3 runs 16 residues. The CDR3 sequence: CASSSLAGPNYNEQFF.

The chain uses TRBV29-1 and TRBJ1-1. The V gene's germline CDR1 is SQVTM and CDR2 ANQGSEA. The length of the CDR3 is 11 residues. CDR3 loop: CSVLGSAEAFF.

The V gene is TRBV7-9, the J gene TRBJ2-3; there is no DNA to check the TCRdb D call of TRBD2. The germline V gene has CDR1 SEHNR and CDR2 FQNEAQ (reference sequence). CDR3 length equals 13 residues. CDR3 residues: CASSGREEDTQYF. The entire variable domain, with the rest obtained from reference TRBV7-9 and TRBJ2-3, is as follows: DTGVSQNPRHKITKRGQNVTFRCDPISEHNRLYWYRQTLGQGPEFLTYFQNEAQLEKSRLLSDRFSAERPKGSFSTLEIQRTEQGDSAMYLCASSGREEDTQYFGPGTRLTVL.

The chain recombines TRBV12-3 or TRBV12-4 with TRBJ1-5; TCRdb proposes TRBD1, but this gene call is untestable without DNA. This CDR3 contains 15 residues. CDR3: CASSLDSYSNQPQHF.

The V gene is TRBV5-1, the J gene TRBJ2-7. The CDR3 is made up of 12 amino acids. Per germline, CDR1 SGHRS and CDR2 YFSETQ. CDR3 protein: CASSAVAYEQYF.

This chain uses TRBV4-2 with TRBJ2-7; TCRdb indicates TRBD2, and absent DNA this call remains unverified. This CDR3 spans 14 amino acids. In germline, CDR1 is LGHNA, CDR2 YNFKEQ. The CDR3 reads CASSLSGEAYEQYF.

The rearrangement joins TRBV3-1 to TRBJ1-1. CDR3 length: 15 residues. The germline V gene has CDR1 LGHDT and CDR2 YNNKEL (reference sequence). This CDR3 is CASSQERLLNTEAFF.

This CDR3 reads CASSSRAGPEQYF. The V call is TRBV28, the J call TRBJ2-7; lacking DNA, the TRBD1 call made by TCRdb goes unchecked. Germline V gene lookup returns CDR1 MDHEN and CDR2 SYDVKM. This CDR3 spans 13 amino acids.

The chain uses TRBV7-3 and TRBJ2-5; TCRdb reports TRBD2, a call that lacks DNA to check it against. The CDR3 has 15 residues. Germline CDR1 reads SGHTA; CDR2 reads FQGTGA. This CDR3 is CASSLTPGTRETQYF.

V gene TRBV29-1 combines with J gene TRBJ2-7. This CDR3 has 13 residues. Looked up from germline, CDR1 is SQVTM and CDR2 is ANQGSEA. CDR3 region: CSVDSESDYEQYF.

This chain connects TRBV4-1 to TRBJ1-1; TCRdb gives TRBD1 as the D gene, but with no DNA this cannot be confirmed. This CDR3 region has 13 residues. In germline, CDR1 is MGHRA, CDR2 YSYEKL. CDR3 residues: CASSQLRDSEAFF.

The rearrangement links TRBV27 to TRBJ2-7; lacking DNA, the TRBD2 call made by TCRdb goes unchecked. The germline gives CDR1 MNHEY, CDR2 SMNVEV (reference sequence). The CDR3 spans 12 residues. The CDR3 region is CAVGGGDYEQYF.

J is TRBJ2-5 and V is TRBV6-2 or TRBV6-3; the D call of TRBD1 rests on TCRdb alone, since no DNA is present to check it. Germline assignment: CDR1 MNHEY and CDR2 SVGEGT. This CDR3 has 11 amino acids. The CDR3 here is CASGPWETQYF.

The chain couples TRBV7-3 to TRBJ1-1; TCRdb returns TRBD1, unconfirmable since there is no DNA. This CDR3 is 16 amino acids long. Germline lookup yields CDR1 SGHTA and CDR2 FQGTGA. The chain's CDR3 is CASSLIHGTGETEAFF.